This TCR beta chain was recorded in a study of T-cell memory formation after mild COVID-19. The table lists this clonotype with a few counts. Each CDR3 protein is one row after TCRdb ran MiXCR on the 5' RACE reads. The data show around 200,000 distinct CDR3 sequences, over 20% seen once. The V gene end was trimmed by 4 bases and the J gene end by 10 bases; junction bases not matched to a gene: 6. Germline loops: CDR1 SNHLY, CDR2 FYNNEI. The CDR3 runs to 14 residues. The sample comprised PBMCs or a T cell subset sorted from them (not recorded which). V and J are TRBV2 and TRBJ1-6; 8 nucleotides agree with TRBD1. The receptor was derived from an adult woman who had mild COVID-19 (a few samples of this study predate the infection). Cell type and time point are not known. CDR3 DNA sequence: TGTGCCAGCAGTGCAGGGGGCGTTCTCTCACCCCTCCACTTT. Translation: CASSAGGVLSPLHF.